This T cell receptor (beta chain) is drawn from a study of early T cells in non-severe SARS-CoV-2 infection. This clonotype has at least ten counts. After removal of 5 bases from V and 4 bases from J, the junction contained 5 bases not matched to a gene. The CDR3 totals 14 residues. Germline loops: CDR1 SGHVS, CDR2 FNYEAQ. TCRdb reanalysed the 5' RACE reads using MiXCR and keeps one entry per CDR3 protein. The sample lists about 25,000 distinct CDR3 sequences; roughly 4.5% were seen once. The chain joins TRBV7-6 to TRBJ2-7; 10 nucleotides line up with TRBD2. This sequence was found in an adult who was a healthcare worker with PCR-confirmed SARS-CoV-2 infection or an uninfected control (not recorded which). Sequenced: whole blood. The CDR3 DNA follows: TGTGCCAGCAGCGATACTAGCGGGGATTACGAGCAGTACTTC. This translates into CASSDTSGDYEQYF.